This T cell receptor beta chain was obtained from a study of T cell repertoires in aging, cancer and after chemotherapy. Study as a whole: Repeat sampling of healthy donors over several months to years showed clear clonal overlap.

This clonotype was seen a handful of times. Its matching antigen is unknown. Study-level findings and limits: Age-matched healthy donors had significantly more diverse, less clonal blood TCR repertoires than untreated cancer patients. In each cancer cohort, median generation probability increased across chemotherapy, suggesting thymic output rebounded.

Germline V lookup: CDR1 MNHEY, CDR2 SMNVEV (reference sequence). The germline V and J ends were trimmed by 1 base and 3 bases, with 0 bases remaining between them. CDR3 length: 12 residues. Multiplex touch-down PCR with TRB-A/B primers amplified rearranged V-D-J TRB sequences. TCRdb processed the multiplex PCR reads anew with MiXCR; each CDR3 protein has one entry. Of thousands of distinct CDR3 sequences detected, around 24% appear once; the ten largest clones hold over 2.5%. TCR beta rearrangements were amplified from peripheral blood genomic DNA. The specimen sequenced was blood. The clonotype originates from a human donor in good health. V gene TRBV27 combines with J gene TRBJ2-2; D unresolved. The CDR3 here is CASSLYTGELFF. CDR3 bases: TGTGCCAGCAGTTTATACACCGGGGAGCTGTTTTTT.